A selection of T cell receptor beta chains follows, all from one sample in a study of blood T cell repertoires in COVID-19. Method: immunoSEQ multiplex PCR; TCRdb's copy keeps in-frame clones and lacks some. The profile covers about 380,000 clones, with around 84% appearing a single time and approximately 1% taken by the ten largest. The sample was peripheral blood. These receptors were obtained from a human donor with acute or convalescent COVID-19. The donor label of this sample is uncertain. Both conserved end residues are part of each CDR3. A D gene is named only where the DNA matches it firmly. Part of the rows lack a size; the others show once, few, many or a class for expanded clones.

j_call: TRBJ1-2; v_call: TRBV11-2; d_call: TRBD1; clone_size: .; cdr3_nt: TGTGCCAGCAGCTTAGGTTGGGACAGGGGCTACACCTTC; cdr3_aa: CASSLGWDRGYTF
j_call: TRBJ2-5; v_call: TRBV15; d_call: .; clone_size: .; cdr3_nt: TGTGCCACCAGCGTAGATTTAGCGACAGAGACCCAGTACTTC; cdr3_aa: CATSVDLATETQYF
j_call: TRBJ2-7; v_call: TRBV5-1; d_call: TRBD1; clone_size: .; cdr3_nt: TGCGCCAGCAGCTTGGCCGGGGACAGAACAACCTACGAGCAGTACTTC; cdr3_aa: CASSLAGDRTTYEQYF
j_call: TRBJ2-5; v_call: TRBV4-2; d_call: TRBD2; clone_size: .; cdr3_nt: TGTGCCAGCAGCCAAGTGGGGAGCGGGAGTGAGGAGACCCAGTACTTC; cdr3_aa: CASSQVGSGSEETQYF
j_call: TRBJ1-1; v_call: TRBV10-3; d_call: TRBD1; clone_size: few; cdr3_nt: TGTGCCATCAGTGATGAGGGGGCCCTGGGGACTGAAGCTTTCTTT; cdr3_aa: CAISDEGALGTEAFF
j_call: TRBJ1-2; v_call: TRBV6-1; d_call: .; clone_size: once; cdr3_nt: TGTGCCAGCAGTGAAACTCCACAGGGATCCTATGGCTACACCTTC; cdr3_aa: CASSETPQGSYGYTF
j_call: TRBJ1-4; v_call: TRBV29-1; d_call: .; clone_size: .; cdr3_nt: TGCAGCGTTGGGGAGGGCAGTCTGTTTTTT; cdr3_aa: CSVGEGSLFF
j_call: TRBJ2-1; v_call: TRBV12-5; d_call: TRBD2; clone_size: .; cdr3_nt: TGTGCTAGTGGTTTGGGCCGTCGGGGAGCGGGAGGTGGCAATGAGCAGTTCTTC; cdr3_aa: CASGLGRRGAGGGNEQFF
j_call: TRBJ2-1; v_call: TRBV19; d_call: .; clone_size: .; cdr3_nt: TGTGCCAGTAGTATAGATTTAGCCTACAATGAGCAGTTCTTC; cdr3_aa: CASSIDLAYNEQFF
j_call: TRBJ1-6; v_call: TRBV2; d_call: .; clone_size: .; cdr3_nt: TGTGCCAGCAGTAATCTCCTCAATTCACCCCTCCACTTT; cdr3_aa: CASSNLLNSPLHF
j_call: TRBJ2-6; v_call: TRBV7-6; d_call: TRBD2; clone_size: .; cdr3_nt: TGTGCCAGCAGCCCCCGGGACGGGAGGGGGTCTGGGGCCAACGTCCTGACTTTC; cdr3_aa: CASSPRDGRGSGANVLTF
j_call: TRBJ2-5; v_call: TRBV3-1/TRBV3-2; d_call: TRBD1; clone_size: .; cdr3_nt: TGTGCCAGCAGCAGGACAGGAGAGACCCAGTACTTC; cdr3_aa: CASSRTGETQYF
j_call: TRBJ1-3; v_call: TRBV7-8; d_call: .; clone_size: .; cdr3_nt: TGTGCCAGCAGCTTAGGGGCTAACACCATATATTTT; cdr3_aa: CASSLGANTIYF
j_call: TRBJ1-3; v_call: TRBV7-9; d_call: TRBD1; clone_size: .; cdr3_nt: TGTGCCAGCAGCTTAACCCCGGGACAGGTCTCTGGAAACACCATATATTTT; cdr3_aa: CASSLTPGQVSGNTIYF
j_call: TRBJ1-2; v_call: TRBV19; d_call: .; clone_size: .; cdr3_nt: TGTGCCAGCAGCGGGGGCTATGGCTACACCTTC; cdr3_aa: CASSGGYGYTF
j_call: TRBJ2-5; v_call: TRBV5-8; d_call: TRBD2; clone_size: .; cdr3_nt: TGTGCCAGCAGCCCCGGGACTAGGTTTCAGGAGACCCAGTACTTC; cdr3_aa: CASSPGTRFQETQYF
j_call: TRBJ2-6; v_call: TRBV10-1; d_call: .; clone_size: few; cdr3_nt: TGCGCCAGCAGCAGGGGCTCTGGGGCCAACGTCCTGACTTTC; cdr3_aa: CASSRGSGANVLTF
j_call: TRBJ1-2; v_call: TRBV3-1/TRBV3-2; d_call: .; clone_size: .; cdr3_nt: TGTGCCAGCAGCCAACAGTTGGCAGTTAAAACCTATGGCTACACCTTC; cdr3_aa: CASSQQLAVKTYGYTF
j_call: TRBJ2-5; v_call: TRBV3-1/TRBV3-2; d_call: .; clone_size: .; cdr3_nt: TGTGCCAGCAGCCGGACTGTCCAAGAGACCCAGTACTTC; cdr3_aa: CASSRTVQETQYF
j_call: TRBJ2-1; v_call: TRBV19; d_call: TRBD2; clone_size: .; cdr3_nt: TGTGCCAGTACCGCAGTGGGACTAGCGGGAGGGGGTGAGCAGTTCTTC; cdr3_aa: CASTAVGLAGGGEQFF
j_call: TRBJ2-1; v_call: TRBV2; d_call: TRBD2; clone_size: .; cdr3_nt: TGTGCCAGCAGTGAAGCAACTAGCGGGTTGAACAATGAGCAGTTCTTC; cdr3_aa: CASSEATSGLNNEQFF
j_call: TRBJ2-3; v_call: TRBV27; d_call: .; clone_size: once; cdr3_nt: TGTGCCAGCAGTGGGACTTCGGCTACAGATACGCAGTATTTT; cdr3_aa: CASSGTSATDTQYF
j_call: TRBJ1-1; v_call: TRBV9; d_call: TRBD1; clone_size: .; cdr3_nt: TGTGCCAGCAGCGACCCTCAGGGGGCTTCATCTGAAGCTTTCTTT; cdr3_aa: CASSDPQGASSEAFF
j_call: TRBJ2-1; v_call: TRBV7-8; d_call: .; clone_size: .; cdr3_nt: TGTGCCAGCAGTCCCAGATCGTCCTACAATGAGCAGTTCTTC; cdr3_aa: CASSPRSSYNEQFF
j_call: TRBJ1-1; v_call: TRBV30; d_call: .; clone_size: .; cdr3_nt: TGTGCCTGGAGTGGACTGAGTCCCGAAGCTTTCTTT; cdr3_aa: CAWSGLSPEAFF
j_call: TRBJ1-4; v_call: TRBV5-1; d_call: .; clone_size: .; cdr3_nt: TGCGCCAGCAGCCTGGGACACTTTAATGAAAAACTGTTTTTT; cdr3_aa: CASSLGHFNEKLFF
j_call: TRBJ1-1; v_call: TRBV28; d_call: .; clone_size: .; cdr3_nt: TGTGCCAGCAGTCCGGCCTCACTTCGGGCTGAAGCTTTCTTT; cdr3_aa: CASSPASLRAEAFF
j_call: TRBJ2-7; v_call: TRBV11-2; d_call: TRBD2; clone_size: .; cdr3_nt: TGTGCCAGCAGCCATTTGGGTCGTGGGACTAGCGGGAATTCCTACGAGCAGTACTTC; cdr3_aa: CASSHLGRGTSGNSYEQYF
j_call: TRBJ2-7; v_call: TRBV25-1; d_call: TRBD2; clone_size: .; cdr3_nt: TGTGCCAGCAGTGAATCGTTCGGGACTAGCGGGAGGGCCCACGAGCAGTACTTC; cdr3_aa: CASSESFGTSGRAHEQYF
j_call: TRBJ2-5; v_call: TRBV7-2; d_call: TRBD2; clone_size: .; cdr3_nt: TGTGCCAGCAGCTTAGGAGGTTTGCCTAGCGGGCACTTAGAGACCCAGTACTTC; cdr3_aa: CASSLGGLPSGHLETQYF
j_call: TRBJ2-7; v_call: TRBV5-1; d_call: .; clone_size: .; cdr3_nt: TGCGCCAGCAGCTTGGTGATCCAGGCCGAGCAGTACTTC; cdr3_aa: CASSLVIQAEQYF
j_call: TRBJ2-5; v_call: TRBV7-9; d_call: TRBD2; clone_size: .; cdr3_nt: TGTGCCAGCAGCTTTGGGGCTAGCGGGGGGGCTACCCAAGAGACCCAGTACTTC; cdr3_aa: CASSFGASGGATQETQYF
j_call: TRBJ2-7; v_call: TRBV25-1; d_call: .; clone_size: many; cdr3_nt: TGTGCCAGCAGTGACCCCGTATTATACGAGCAGTACTTC; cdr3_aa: CASSDPVLYEQYF
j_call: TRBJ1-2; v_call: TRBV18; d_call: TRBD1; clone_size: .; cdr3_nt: TGTGCCAGCTCCCAGACAGGGTTCAACTATGGCTACACCTTC; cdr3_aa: CASSQTGFNYGYTF
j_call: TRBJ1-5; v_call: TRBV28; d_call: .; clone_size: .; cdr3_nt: TGTGCCAGCAGTTCCCTCCAGGGGCAAGGTCAGCCCCAGCATTTT; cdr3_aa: CASSSLQGQGQPQHF
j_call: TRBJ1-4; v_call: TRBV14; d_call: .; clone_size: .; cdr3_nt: TGTGCCAGCAGCCAAGACCGAGGTTATAATGAAAAACTGTTTTTT; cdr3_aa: CASSQDRGYNEKLFF
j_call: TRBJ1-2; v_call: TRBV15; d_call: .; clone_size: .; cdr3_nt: TGTGCCACCAGCAGAGGGAGGGCTGAGGAAGGGTATGGCTACACCTTC; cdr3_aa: CATSRGRAEEGYGYTF
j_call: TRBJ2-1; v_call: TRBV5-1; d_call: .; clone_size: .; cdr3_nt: TGCGCCAGCAGCTTGGCTTCCGGGAATTTGAACAATGAGCAGTTCTTC; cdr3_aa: CASSLASGNLNNEQFF
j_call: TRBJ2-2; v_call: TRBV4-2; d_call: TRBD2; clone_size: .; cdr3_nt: TGTGCCAGCAGCCATGGGACTAGCGGGGCCGGGGAGCTGTTTTTT; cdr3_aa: CASSHGTSGAGELFF
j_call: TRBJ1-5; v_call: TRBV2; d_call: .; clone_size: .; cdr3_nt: TGTGCCAGCAGTCGGGATGACGGCGAGATATCGACCCAGCATTTT; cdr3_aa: CASSRDDGEISTQHF
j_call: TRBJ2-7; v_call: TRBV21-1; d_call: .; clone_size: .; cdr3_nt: TGTGCCCGAAAAGCGGGAGGGGGAGAGCAGTACTTC; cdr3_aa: CARKAGGGEQYF
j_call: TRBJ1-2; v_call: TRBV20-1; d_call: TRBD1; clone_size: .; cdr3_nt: TGCAGTGCTAGTGGGCAGGGGGATTACAGGGAGGCATCTAACTATGGCTACACCTTC; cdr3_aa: CSASGQGDYREASNYGYTF
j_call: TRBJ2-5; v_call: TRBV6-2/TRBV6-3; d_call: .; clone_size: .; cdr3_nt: TGTGCCAGCAGTTTTACGGGAGAGCGAGGGCAAGAGACCCAGTACTTC; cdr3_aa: CASSFTGERGQETQYF
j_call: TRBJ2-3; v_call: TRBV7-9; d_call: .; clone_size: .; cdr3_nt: TGTGCCAGCAGCCCATGGGGGGGCCCTAACACAGATACGCAGTATTTT; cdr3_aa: CASSPWGGPNTDTQYF
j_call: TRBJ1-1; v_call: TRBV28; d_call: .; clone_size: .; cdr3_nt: TGTGCCAGCAGTTCGCCCGGGACACACAACACTGAAGCTTTCTTT; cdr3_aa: CASSSPGTHNTEAFF
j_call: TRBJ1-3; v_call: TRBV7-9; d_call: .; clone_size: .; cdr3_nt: TGTGCCACCTCGCCAGACAGACGTGGAAACACCATATATTTT; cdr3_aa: CATSPDRRGNTIYF
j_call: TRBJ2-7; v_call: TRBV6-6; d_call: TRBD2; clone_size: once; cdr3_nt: TGTGCCAGCAGTTACCCTAGCGGGGGCCCCCCAGAGCAGTACTTC; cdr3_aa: CASSYPSGGPPEQYF
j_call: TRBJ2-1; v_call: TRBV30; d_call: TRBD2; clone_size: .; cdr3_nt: TGTGCCTGGAGTATGGGACTAGCGGGAGTTGGTGAGCAGTTCTTC; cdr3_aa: CAWSMGLAGVGEQFF
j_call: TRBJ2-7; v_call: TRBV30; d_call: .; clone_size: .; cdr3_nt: TGTGCCTGGAGTGTGGGAGGCAACCTCTACGAGCAGTACTTC; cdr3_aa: CAWSVGGNLYEQYF
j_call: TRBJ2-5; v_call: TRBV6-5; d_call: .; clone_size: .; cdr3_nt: TGTGCCAGCGGGGGCCGCGGGCAGGGTGAGACCCAGTACTTC; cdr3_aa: CASGGRGQGETQYF
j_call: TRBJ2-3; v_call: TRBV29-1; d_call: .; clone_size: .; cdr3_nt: TGCAGCGTTGTACGCGGCACAGATACGCAGTATTTT; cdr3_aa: CSVVRGTDTQYF
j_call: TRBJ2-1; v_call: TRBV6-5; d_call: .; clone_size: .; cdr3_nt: TGTGCCAGCAGCCGCCGGCGGGGTTACGATGAGCAGTTCTTC; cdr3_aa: CASSRRRGYDEQFF
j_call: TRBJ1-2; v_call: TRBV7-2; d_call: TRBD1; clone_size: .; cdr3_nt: TGTGCCAGCATCGACAGGGCGGGGGGCTACACCTTC; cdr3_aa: CASIDRAGGYTF
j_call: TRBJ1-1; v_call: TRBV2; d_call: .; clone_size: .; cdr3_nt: TGTGCCAGCAGTGACCCGAGATGGACTGAAGCTTTCTTT; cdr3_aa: CASSDPRWTEAFF
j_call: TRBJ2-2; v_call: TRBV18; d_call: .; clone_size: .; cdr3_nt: TGTGCCAGCTCACCCAGGAACACCGGGGAGCTGTTTTTT; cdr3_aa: CASSPRNTGELFF
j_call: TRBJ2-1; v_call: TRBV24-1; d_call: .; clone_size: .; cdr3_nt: TGTGCCACCAGCGAAGCCAGGAGCGGAGCATTCAATGAGCAGTTCTTC; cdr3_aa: CATSEARSGAFNEQFF
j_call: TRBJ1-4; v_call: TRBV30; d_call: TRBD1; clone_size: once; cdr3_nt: TGTGCCTGGAGCAGGGGGCGCGGTGAAAAACTGTTTTTT; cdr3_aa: CAWSRGRGEKLFF
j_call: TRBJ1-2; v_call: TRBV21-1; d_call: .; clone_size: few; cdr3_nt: TGTGCCAGCAGCAAAGTAAGTATGAGGGGGATCAACTATGGCTACACCTTC; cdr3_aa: CASSKVSMRGINYGYTF
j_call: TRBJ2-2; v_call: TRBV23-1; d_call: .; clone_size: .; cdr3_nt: TGCGCCAGCAGCCTGGACAGCCCAGGCACCGGGGAGCTGTTTTTT; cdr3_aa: CASSLDSPGTGELFF